The 4 T cell receptor beta chains below were found in one sample sequenced in a study of low-dose radiotherapy and immunotherapy resistance in tumors. Time point in this sample: after trial treatment. The sample's treatment: LDRT plus nivolumab, ipilimumab, low-dose cyclophosphamide and aspirin (RACIN trial). TRAV- and TRBV-specific primers primed first-strand cDNA, covering alpha and beta chains. The authors ran around 18 PCR cycles to amplify TCRs with a constant-region primer and V-primer adapter. TCRdb passed the reads through MiXCR, listing each CDR3 protein once. The sample includes tens of thousands of distinct CDR3 sequences, 20% seen only once; the top ten take roughly 13%. This material consisted of PBMCs, taken after low-dose radiotherapy plus immunotherapy. The receptors were gathered from a female donor with ovarian cancer.

In its sample, this clonotype was seen a few times. J is TRBJ1-5 and V is TRBV20-1, with 9 bases identical to TRBD1. This CDR3 is built from 15 residues. Germline V gives CDR1 DFQATT, CDR2 SNEGSKA (reference sequence). The ends lost 6 bases at V and 2 bases at J; junction bases unmatched: 8. DNA of the CDR3: TGCAGTGCCCGATGGACAGGGGATCGCAATCAGCCCCAGCATTTT. Amino acids: CSARWTGDRNQPQHF.

This clonotype was recorded at least ten times. This chain joins TRBV28 and TRBJ2-7; D tentatively fits TRBD1 or TRBD2 (5 bases each). Looked up from germline, CDR1 is MDHEN and CDR2 is SYDVKM. CDR3 length equals 15 residues. The V and J ends lost 6 bases and 3 bases respectively, with 18 bases between them. Here the CDR3 DNA reads TGTGCCAGCAGCCTACCCGACGGGGCGGTCTACGAGCAGTACTTC. It yields the protein CASSLPDGAVYEQYF.

This clonotype was observed many times. The chain couples TRBV7-8 to TRBJ2-1, with D unresolved. From germline, CDR1 is SGHVS and CDR2 FQNEAQ. V lost 3 bases and J 7 bases, leaving 4 bases between the germline ends. The CDR3 runs 11 residues. The CDR3 region has the DNA TGTGCCAGCAGCTTTCGGAATGAGCAGTTCTTC. Its protein product is CASSFRNEQFF.

This clonotype was counted many times. V usage is TRBV5-6 and J usage is TRBJ2-1; D tentatively fits TRBD1 or TRBD2 (5 bases each). V lost 1 base, J lost 3 bases, and 14 bases lay in between. This CDR3 comprises 16 residues. Germline CDR1 SGHDT, CDR2 YYEEEE. CDR3 in DNA: TGTGCCAGCAGCTTGAACGTTGGGGGACGCTACAATGAGCAGTTCTTC. Translated, it gives CASSLNVGGRYNEQFF.